This TCR beta chain was retrieved from a study of blood T cell repertoires in COVID-19 (dated by TCRdb to 2020 to 2021). At the level of the whole study: Collaborator samples came from the United States, Italy and Spain and covered acute and convalescent phases of COVID-19. Samples came from the ongoing ImmuneRACE study (first 160 participants) plus 1,254 subjects from 6 global collaborators. The material from the prospective study consisted of cDNA or gDNA derived from T cells, B-cell-depleted T cells, or PBMCs. The sample metadata nearly always contained a de-identified subject ID, COVID-19 status, age in years and sex. Deeply sampled blood TCRbeta repertoires from subjects exposed to, actively infected with, or recovered from COVID-19 were included in the dataset. A freely available public database, intended as a resource for researchers studying the immune response to SARS-CoV-2, is where the repertoires were released. HLA class I and class II types, where available, came from metadata supplied by the sample provider rather than from assay-based typing.

Regarding this clone: There is no known antigen for this receptor. No base quality values were provided; no much bigger clone lies one nucleotide off.

The immunoSEQ Assay, a bias-controlled multiplex PCR, was used to amplify TCRbeta CDR3 regions from genomic DNA. The authors' analysis ran thus. Within the assay, amplification of reference gene primers was used to estimate how many nucleated cells each sample contained. To quantify the absolute abundance of each unique TCRbeta CDR3 rearrangement, sequence reads were collapsed and filtered. For each sample, productive Simpson clonality was calculated as the square root of Simpson's diversity index over productive rearrangements. As stored in TCRdb, this immuneACCESS dataset retains in-frame rearrangements with V and J assigned. A fraction of the clones does not appear; measured against another copy, unresolved V genes explain less than half of the discrepancy, and the remainder lacks a known reason. V, J and clone size were drawn from that table, and D and trimming were deduced from the DNA. For this sample there are approximately 120,000 clones; 85% appear just once. Over 25% of the sample belongs to the ten largest clones.

The paper's findings and limits, for the study overall: The amount of clinical and demographic metadata varied by source and participant and was provided uncurated.

V lost 5 bases and J lost 5 bases, and the count of bases not matched to a germline gene is 9. The CDR3 has 15 amino acids, counting the end cysteine and phenylalanine. Only the CDR3 portion is preserved as DNA: 45 bases, with reading frame beginning at the first base. The germline V gene provides CDR1 MNHEY and CDR2 SVGAGI. Each collaborating institution followed its own protocols to collect whole blood in K2EDTA tubes. For TCRbeta analysis, collaborator samples were shipped as frozen whole blood, as isolated PBMCs, or as DNA extracted from either sample type. This sequence uses TRBV6-5 and TRBJ1-5, with 7 middle bases fitting TRBD1. The TCR originated in an elderly woman with acute or convalescent COVID-19. Sequencing used peripheral blood. The sequenced DNA is TGTGCCAGCAGTCCCAGGGGGTGGCAGGATCAGCCCCAGCATTTT. Translated, this is CASSPRGWQDQPQHF.